The sequence of this T cell receptor (beta chain) was determined in a study of T cell changes during pregnancy in multiple sclerosis (dated by TCRdb to between 2018 and 2021). Context from the whole study: Changes in the T cell repertoire over the course of pregnancy were examined in this study in women with multiple sclerosis.

The V and J ends are trimmed by 0 bases and 6 bases, leaving 5 bases between them. The CDR3 sequence holds 12 residues, the cysteine and phenylalanine included. The read is trimmed to its CDR3 DNA, 36 bases read in frame from base 1. CDR1 SGHRS and CDR2 YFSETQ were looked up in the germline V gene. Comments on this clone: Its specific antigen is unknown. No much larger clone is present one base from it, and per-base qualities are unavailable.

Libraries were made using the immunoSEQ multiplex PCR assay. In its TCRdb copy, this immuneACCESS table keeps in-frame sequences only and misses some clones. Where compared with another copy, unresolved V genes explain less than half of these, and the others have no known cause. Within this sample are roughly 80,000 clones, with about 92% of them counted one time only. 2.6% of the sample rests with the top ten. The rearranged segments are TRBV5-1 and TRBJ2-3; the D gene is perhaps TRBD1, from 5 matching bases. Sequencing was performed on peripheral blood, taken before pregnancy. This TCR was recovered from a female donor with multiple sclerosis, enrolled in a pregnancy study. The CDR3: CASSLEGDTQYF. The nucleotides are TGCGCCAGCAGCTTGGAGGGGGATACGCAGTATTTT.